The T cell receptor (beta chain) under discussion was sequenced for a study of Tregs in tolerant kidney transplant recipients. Assay: immunoSEQ multiplex PCR; the TCRdb copy retains only in-frame clones and omits some. Among about 87,000 clones, 80% to 95% were seen once, and the ten largest hold 0.46%. From germline, CDR1 is LNHDA and CDR2 SQIVND (reference sequence). The CDR3 is 15 residues long. The trim removed 6 bases at V and 0 bases at J, leaving 4 bases unmatched. Thawed PBMCs were FACS-sorted into unstimulated CD4+CD25+CD127- regulatory T cells, CD4+CD25- non-regulatory cells, CD4 and CD8 cells. Points from the study as a whole: The small number of patients limits these findings pending further validation.

Comments on this clone: Antigen specificity is unknown.

The V call is TRBV19, the J call TRBJ2-2, with 7 positions matching TRBD1. The receptor was derived from a human donor who received a combined kidney and bone marrow transplant. The source material was CD4+ T cells from blood, sampled before the transplant. Here the CDR3 DNA reads TGTGCCAGTAGGAGGACAGGAGCGAACACCGGGGAGCTGTTTTTT. It encodes CASRRTGANTGELFF.